Shown below are 14 T cell receptor beta chains from a single sample sequenced in a study of PD-L1 blockade in urothelial cancer. Repertoires were generated with immunoSEQ multiplex PCR, while TCRdb's copy carries only in-frame clones and drops some. The table records 100,000 or so clones, around 85% of them present only once. The material sequenced was PBMCs, taken around atezolizumab (anti-PD-L1) treatment. These receptors were obtained from a man aged 50 or older with urothelial cancer.

The chain couples TRBV5-4 to TRBJ2-5, with TRBD2 identical over 10 bases. The germline CDR1 and CDR2 sequences are SGHNT and YYREEE (reference sequence). Germline trimming cut 0 bases from V and 4 bases from J; bases unmatched to any gene: 3. There are 15 residues in the CDR3. The CDR3 here is CASSLAVAGGETQYF. The DNA of the CDR3 is TGTGCCAGCAGCTTGGCTGTAGCGGGAGGAGAGACCCAGTACTTC.

The chain carries TRBV18 and TRBJ2-5; D is possibly TRBD1 (6 bases). The CDR3 has 13 amino acids. V was shortened by 4 bases and J by 4 bases, with 10 bases between the two germline ends. Germline V lookup: CDR1 KGHSH, CDR2 LQKENI. The CDR3 protein is CASSLGRGETQYF. The DNA for the CDR3 is TGTGCCAGCTCACTCGGCAGGGGAGAGACCCAGTACTTC.

The J gene is TRBJ1-4, the V gene TRBV7-8; D is perhaps TRBD1 (6 bases). Looked up from germline, CDR1 is SGHVS and CDR2 is FQNEAQ. This CDR3 spans 12 amino acids. With 5 bases removed from V and 14 bases from J, the gap between germline ends came to 15 bases. The CDR3 region has the DNA TGTGCCAGCAGCCGAGACCAGGGGCCTCTGTTTTTT. Translation: CASSRDQGPLFF.

The rearrangement links TRBV28 to TRBJ2-5; 8 nucleotides line up with TRBD1. CDR1 and CDR2 from the germline V gene are MDHEN and SYDVKM. The CDR3 spans 14 residues. Germline trimming cut 5 bases from V and 3 bases from J; bases unmatched to any gene: 5. CDR3 region: CASSPGQGEETQYF. The CDR3 DNA reads as TGTGCCAGCAGTCCCGGACAGGGAGAAGAGACCCAGTACTTC.

This chain connects TRBV28 to TRBJ1-3; TRBD1 matches 8 bases. The CDR3 sequence is 17 residues long. V dropped 8 bases and J dropped 0; count of bases not matched to a gene: 12. Germline-derived CDR1 and CDR2 are MDHEN and SYDVKM. CDR3 in amino acids: CASHIGDRQSSGNTIYF. CDR3 sequence (DNA): TGTGCCAGCCATATTGGGGACAGGCAAAGCTCTGGAAACACCATATATTTT.

The gene calls are TRBV4-1 and TRBJ2-1; 8 nucleotides agree with TRBD2. The V and J ends lost 4 bases and 1 base, in that order; junction bases with no gene match: 6. The CDR3 has 16 amino acids. In germline, CDR1 is MGHRA, CDR2 YSYEKL. The CDR3 DNA is TGCGCCAGCAGCCTTCGACTAGCGCGTTCCTACAATGAGCAGTTCTTC. Encoded protein: CASSLRLARSYNEQFF.

V gene TRBV11-2 combines with J gene TRBJ1-6; the D is unclear. Germline CDR1 SGHAT, CDR2 FQNNGV. Trimming removed 1 base at V and 7 bases at J, with 11 bases between. This CDR3 comprises 15 residues. CDR3 amino acids: CASSLARTENSPLHF. The CDR3 coding sequence is TGTGCCAGCAGCTTAGCGAGGACTGAGAATTCACCCCTCCACTTT.

The V call is TRBV7-9, the J call TRBJ1-5; 7 nucleotides line up with TRBD1. The germline gives CDR1 SEHNR, CDR2 FQNEAQ (reference sequence). CDR3 length equals 15 residues. After removal of 4 bases from V and 1 base from J, the junction contained 4 bases not matched to a gene. The CDR3 coding sequence is TGTGCCAGCAGCTCAGCGACAGGGAGCAATCAGCCCCAGCATTTT. It codes for CASSSATGSNQPQHF.

This CDR3 reads CASSLETHQETQYF. In DNA, the CDR3 is TGTGCCAGCAGCTTAGAGACTCACCAAGAGACCCAGTACTTC. The chain carries TRBV7-2 and TRBJ2-5; D is unresolved. Germline CDR1 and CDR2: SGHTA and FQGNSA. The CDR3 runs 14 residues. V was shortened by 1 base and J by 0 bases, with 6 bases between the two germline ends. The entire variable domain, with the rest obtained from reference TRBV7-2 and TRBJ2-5, is as follows: GAGVSQSPSNKVTEKGKDVELRCDPISGHTALYWYRQSLGQGLEFLIYFQGNSAPDKSGLPSDRFSAERTGGSVSTLTIQRTQQEDSAVYLCASSLETHQETQYFGPGTRLLVL.

The chain combines TRBV4-1 with TRBJ2-3; D remains ambiguous. The CDR3 is 13 amino acids. Germline assignment: CDR1 MGHRA and CDR2 YSYEKL. The V end lost 0 bases, the J end lost 4 bases, and 5 bases lay between the germline ends. The CDR3 is CASSQDSPDTQYF. The CDR3 bases are TGCGCCAGCAGCCAAGACTCCCCAGATACGCAGTATTTT.

The gene calls are TRBV27 and TRBJ2-1; a weak D match, TRBD2 (6 bases). This CDR3 is 15 amino acids long. The ends were cut back, 2 bases at V and 4 bases at J, with 12 bases in the middle. Germline CDR1 MNHEY, CDR2 SMNVEV (reference sequence). The CDR3 coding sequence is TGTGCCAGCAGTTTAAGTCGCGGGATGTACAATGAGCAGTTCTTC. Translation gives CASSLSRGMYNEQFF.

The sample holds a few counts of this clone. The chain links TRBV4-1 to TRBJ2-7, with 12 bases identical to TRBD1. After removal of 6 bases from V and 2 bases from J, the junction contained 2 bases not matched to a gene. In germline, CDR1 is MGHRA, CDR2 YSYEKL. The CDR3 sequence is 14 residues long. CDR3 in DNA: TGCGCCAGCAGTCGGGACAGGGGGCCCTACGAGCAGTACTTC. It encodes CASSRDRGPYEQYF.

The chain combines TRBV5-1 with TRBJ2-1, with 7 bases identical to TRBD1. The CDR3 runs to 14 residues. V lost 3 bases and J lost 8; bases outside the gene matches: 8. Germline V lookup: CDR1 SGHRS, CDR2 YFSETQ. The CDR3 nucleotides read TGCGCCAGCAGCTCTCGGACAGGTCGGGATGAGCAGTTCTTC. Amino acids: CASSSRTGRDEQFF.

This clone is a singleton in its sample. The chain combines TRBV9 with TRBJ2-3; 8 nucleotides align to TRBD1. CDR1 is SGDLS, CDR2 YYNGEE, per germline. V shed 1 base and J 4 bases; nucleotides not matched to a gene: 5. This CDR3 contains 15 residues. The CDR3 protein is CASSVQGASADTQYF. The CDR3, as DNA: TGTGCCAGCAGCGTACAGGGGGCGTCGGCAGATACGCAGTATTTT.